Each of the 20 T cell receptor beta chains below was sequenced from the same sample in a study of cytomegalovirus exposure and HLA in healthy donors. Use of 60 Vbeta and 13 Jbeta primers characterized the PCR. The protocol was immunoSEQ multiplex PCR, while the TCRdb copy is restricted to in-frame clones and leaves out a portion. The repertoire holds under 150,000 clones, with around 83% as singletons. The material sequenced was PBMCs. The receptors here all came from a male donor in good health and CMV-seropositive.

The chain recombines TRBV5-8 with TRBJ2-5; 8 bases line up with TRBD1. Trimming cost V 4 bases and J 1 base; bases outside gene matches: 9. Germline V lookup: CDR1 SGHTS, CDR2 YDEGEE. CDR3 size: 16 residues. CDR3 sequence (DNA): TGTGCCAGCAGCCTCCTCCCGGGACAGGCCCAAGAGACCCAGTACTTC. This encodes CASSLLPGQAQETQYF.

The chain's CDR3 is CASSLTGVLEAFF. CDR3 DNA: TGTGCCAGCAGCTTAACAGGGGTCCTTGAAGCTTTCTTT. The chain joins TRBV7-9 to TRBJ1-1; 7 bases are a match to TRBD1. V shed 2 bases and J 7 bases; nucleotides not matched to a gene: 4. The CDR3 contains 13 residues. The germline gives CDR1 SEHNR, CDR2 FQNEAQ (reference sequence).

The V and J genes are TRBV11-2 and TRBJ1-3; D is uncertain. The germline CDR1 and CDR2 sequences are SGHAT and FQNNGV. The CDR3 consists of 16 residues. Trimming removed 1 base at V and 0 bases at J, with 10 bases between. Here the CDR3 reads CASSLVLRSSGNTIYF. DNA for the CDR3: TGTGCCAGCAGCTTAGTCCTACGGAGCTCTGGAAACACCATATATTTT.

The chain is built from TRBV6-5 and TRBJ2-5; D ambiguous. Near its end, the DNA agrees better with TRBJ2-7, so the J call may be wrong. Per the germline V gene, CDR1 is MNHEY and CDR2 is SVGAGI. The CDR3 spans 14 residues. In DNA form, the CDR3 reads TGTGCCAGCAGTTACGGGCGAGTTTCCTACGAGCAGTACTTC. This encodes CASSYGRVSYEQYF.

This chain connects TRBV18 to TRBJ2-1; no firm D call. The CDR3 is 13 amino acids. CDR1 and CDR2 (germline): KGHSH, LQKENI. Between the trimmed V and J ends, which lost 2 bases and 7 bases, there was a span of 9 bases. CDR3 protein: CASSPAPINEQFF. CDR3 in DNA: TGTGCCAGCTCACCAGCGCCCATTAATGAGCAGTTCTTC.

This sequence joins TRBV29-1 and TRBJ1-1; D is possibly TRBD1 (5 bases). Germline CDR1 and CDR2: SQVTM and ANQGSEA. V was pared by 4 bases and J by 3 bases, with 9 bases between. The CDR3 consists of 12 residues. In DNA, the CDR3 is TGCAGCGTTGCGGGGGTGGACACTGAAGCTTTCTTT. Translated: CSVAGVDTEAFF.

This clone appeared a few times. The J gene is TRBJ2-1, the V gene TRBV6-4; 12 nucleotides line up with TRBD2. The junction had 3 bases not matched to a gene; V was cut back by 5 bases and J by 4 bases. CDR1 and CDR2 (germline): MRHNA, SNTAGT. The length of the CDR3 is 15 residues. Here the CDR3 reads CASSPSGGAYNEQFF. As DNA, the CDR3 is TGTGCCAGCAGTCCTAGCGGGGGGGCTTACAATGAGCAGTTCTTC.

This clone appeared once. The chain uses TRBV25-1 and TRBJ2-7, with D hard to call. Germline V gene lookup returns CDR1 MGHDK and CDR2 SYGVNS. The CDR3 is 11 residues long. V was pared by 6 bases and J by 6 bases, with 9 bases between. The CDR3 DNA sequence: TGTGCCAGCAGGGTTCTTAGCGAGCAGTACTTC. Amino acids: CASRVLSEQYF.

This rearrangement joins TRBV7-3 to TRBJ2-3, with D possibly being TRBD2 (6 bases). Germline loops: CDR1 SGHTA, CDR2 FQGTGA. V lost 5 bases to trimming and J lost 5 bases, with 14 bases between them. CDR3 length equals 14 residues. The CDR3 DNA reads TGTGCCAGCAGCCAGATCGGGGGAAGAGATACGCAGTATTTT. This encodes CASSQIGGRDTQYF.

This clone was picked up one time. The chain combines TRBV9 with TRBJ2-1; 8 bases match TRBD2. The CDR3 spans 15 residues. Per germline, CDR1 SGDLS and CDR2 YYNGEE. V shed 2 bases, J shed 1 base, and the junction held 2 bases outside the gene matches. The CDR3 sequence is CASSVSGRSYNEQFF. The CDR3 region has the DNA TGTGCCAGCAGCGTCAGCGGGAGATCCTACAATGAGCAGTTCTTC.

V is TRBV30 and J is TRBJ2-3; tentatively, D is TRBD2 (6 bases). CDR3 length equals 16 residues. Per the germline V gene, CDR1 is GTSNPN and CDR2 is SVGIG (reference sequence). V lost 0 bases, J lost 6 bases, and 19 bases lay in between. DNA for the CDR3: TGTGCCTGGAGTGTACTTTACGCGGGGAGGTCGGATACGCAGTATTTT. The encoded protein is CAWSVLYAGRSDTQYF.

The chain joins TRBV5-8 to TRBJ2-1, with a tentative D call TRBD2 (6 bases). V lost 6 bases to trimming and J lost 2 bases, with 15 bases between them. The CDR3 totals 15 residues. CDR1 and CDR2 (germline): SGHTS, YDEGEE. The CDR3 is CASTPTSLTYNEQFF. CDR3 nucleotides: TGTGCCAGCACACCGACTAGTCTCACCTACAATGAGCAGTTCTTC.

The rearrangement links TRBV11-2 to TRBJ1-2; perhaps TRBD1 as D (6 bases). Trimming took 4 bases from V and 4 from J, leaving 16 bases between them. Germline V gene sequence: CDR1 SGHAT, CDR2 FQNNGV. The CDR3 sequence is 15 residues long. The CDR3, as DNA: TGTGCCAGCAGCTCTTGGACAGTCCTCCCCTATGGCTACACCTTC. This gives the protein CASSSWTVLPYGYTF.

In this sample, this clone turned up a few times. The chain recombines TRBV27 with TRBJ2-5; the match to TRBD2 covers 9 bases. Germline-derived CDR1 and CDR2 are MNHEY and SMNVEV (reference sequence). The CDR3 extends over 19 amino acids. V lost 5 bases, J lost 6 bases, and 22 bases stayed unmatched. This CDR3 is CASSSPSGARNRNMKTQYF. In nucleotides, the CDR3 is TGTGCCAGCAGTAGCCCTAGCGGGGCCCGGAACCGTAACATGAAGACCCAGTACTTC.

The gene calls are TRBV11-3 and TRBJ2-3; the D gene is possibly TRBD1 (5 bases). V lost 4 bases and J 0 bases, leaving 17 bases between the germline ends. Germline V gene sequence: CDR1 SGHNT, CDR2 YENEEA. The CDR3 has 17 amino acids. CDR3 in amino acids: CASSSTQTGTSTDTQYF. DNA for the CDR3: TGTGCCAGCAGCTCGACACAAACAGGAACGAGCACAGATACGCAGTATTTT.

The chain uses TRBV5-1 and TRBJ2-5; D gene unclear. The germline V gene has CDR1 SGHRS and CDR2 YFSETQ. Deletions cut 2 bases from V and 4 bases from J, with 9 bases between. The CDR3 is 13 residues long. The CDR3 is CASSFLPGETQYF. The CDR3 nucleotides read TGCGCCAGCAGCTTTTTGCCCGGAGAGACCCAGTACTTC.

V and J are TRBV27 and TRBJ1-6; D perhaps matches TRBD1 (5 bases). CDR1 and CDR2 (germline): MNHEY, SMNVEV (reference sequence). The V and J ends lost 6 bases and 7 bases respectively, with 13 bases between them. The CDR3 has 14 amino acids. The CDR3 region is CASRSGLGNSPLHF. CDR3 coding DNA: TGTGCCAGCAGATCGGGACTCGGGAATTCACCCCTCCACTTT.

A word on this clone: The identical CDR3 is also encoded by other nucleotide sequences in the sample. V and J are TRBV18 and TRBJ2-5, with D maybe TRBD2 (5 bases). CDR1 and CDR2 from the germline V gene are KGHSH and LQKENI. V shed 0 bases and J shed 5 bases, with 10 bases lying between them. The CDR3 is 14 amino acids. This CDR3 reads CASSPPSTGETQYF. The CDR3 DNA reads TGTGCCAGCTCACCACCATCGACGGGGGAGACCCAGTACTTC.

This rearrangement joins TRBV11-1 to TRBJ2-2; D gene uncertain. The CDR3 runs to 15 residues. Germline V gene sequence: CDR1 SGHAT, CDR2 FQDESV (reference sequence). V was pared by 0 bases and J by 3 bases, with 8 bases between. The CDR3 DNA reads as TGTGCCAGCAGCTTAGCTCTAGATTACACCGGGGAGCTGTTTTTT. This gives the protein CASSLALDYTGELFF.

This clone is deemed medium-sized (0.01 to 0.1%). V is TRBV28 and J is TRBJ1-1, with D possibly being TRBD1 (5 bases). This CDR3 region has 13 residues. CDR1 is MDHEN and CDR2 is SYDVKM in the germline V gene. Trimming took off 6 bases at V and 4 bases at J, with 12 bases between the two ends. DNA for the CDR3: TGTGCCAGCAGGCCCGCGGGGGGCACTGAAGCTTTCTTT. Its protein product is CASRPAGGTEAFF.